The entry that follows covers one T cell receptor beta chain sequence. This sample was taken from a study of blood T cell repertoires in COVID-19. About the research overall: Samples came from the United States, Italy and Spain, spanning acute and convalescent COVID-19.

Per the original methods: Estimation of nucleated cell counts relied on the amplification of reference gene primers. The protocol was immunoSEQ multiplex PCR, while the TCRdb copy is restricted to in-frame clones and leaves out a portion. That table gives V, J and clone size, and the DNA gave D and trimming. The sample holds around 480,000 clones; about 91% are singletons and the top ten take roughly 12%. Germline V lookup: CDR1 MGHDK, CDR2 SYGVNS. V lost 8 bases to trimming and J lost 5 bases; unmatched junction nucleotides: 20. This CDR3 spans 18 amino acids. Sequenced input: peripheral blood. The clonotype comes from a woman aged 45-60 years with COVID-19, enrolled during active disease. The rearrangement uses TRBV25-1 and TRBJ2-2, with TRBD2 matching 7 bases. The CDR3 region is CASYSLGAGREDTGELFF. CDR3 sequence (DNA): TGTGCCAGCTATTCATTGGGTGCAGGGAGGGAGGATACCGGGGAGCTGTTTTTT.